The next 17 T cell receptor beta chains were all read from a single sample in a study of blood T cell repertoires in COVID-19. Sequenced by immunoSEQ multiplex PCR; TCRdb stores in-frame clones only, minus some. The table has around 70,000 clones, 70% to 90% seen once. What was sequenced was peripheral blood. Source of these receptors: a woman aged 55 to 70 with acute or convalescent COVID-19.

The chain employs TRBV30 and TRBJ2-7, with TRBD1 identical over 8 bases. Germline values: CDR1 GTSNPN, CDR2 SVGIG (reference sequence). CDR3 length: 11 amino acids. V lost 4 bases, J lost 12 bases, and 8 bases stayed unmatched. In DNA, the CDR3 is TGTGCCTGGACCCTGGGACAGGCGTGGTACTTC. Translated, it gives CAWTLGQAWYF.

The genes are TRBV9 and TRBJ2-1; maybe TRBD2 (5 bases). Looked up from germline, CDR1 is SGDLS and CDR2 is YYNGEE. The CDR3 runs to 13 residues. The V end lost 6 bases, the J end lost 7 bases, and 14 bases lay between the germline ends. The CDR3 DNA follows: TGTGCCAGCACATCCGGGGTAGGGAATGAGCAGTTCTTC. The encoded protein is CASTSGVGNEQFF.

V gene TRBV18 combines with J gene TRBJ1-1; D is perhaps TRBD1 (5 bases). The CDR3 is 14 residues long. CDR1 is KGHSH, CDR2 LQKENI, per germline. The V gene lost 6 bases and the J gene lost 2 bases, with 13 bases spanning the gap. CDR3: CASSSSTGNTEAFF. CDR3 DNA: TGTGCCAGCTCGTCGTCCACAGGTAACACTGAAGCTTTCTTT. Based on the CDR3 plus reference TRBV18 and TRBJ1-1, the full variable domain is NAGVMQNPRHLVRRRGQEARLRCSPMKGHSHVYWYRQLPEEGLKFMVYLQKENIIDESGMPKERFSAEFPKEGPSILRIQQVVRGDSAAYFCASSSSTGNTEAFFGQGTRLTVV.

This chain links TRBV28 with TRBJ1-5; 7 bases line up with TRBD1. This CDR3 contains 15 residues. V gave up 6 bases and J gave up 5 bases; unmatched junction bases: 10. Germline-derived CDR1 and CDR2 are MDHEN and SYDVKM. CDR3 residues: CASSPVSGGHQPQHF. The CDR3 coding sequence is TGTGCCAGCAGCCCAGTGTCAGGGGGTCATCAGCCCCAGCATTTT.

The V and J genes are TRBV7-8 and TRBJ2-3, with D possibly being TRBD2 (6 bases). Trimming pared 5 bases from V and 2 bases from J, leaving 20 bases between. Germline V gene sequence: CDR1 SGHVS, CDR2 FQNEAQ. This CDR3 is 17 amino acids long. CDR3 DNA sequence: TGTGCCAGCAGCCCTTTGCGGGACCACCTGTCCACAGATACGCAGTATTTT. It encodes CASSPLRDHLSTDTQYF.

J is TRBJ2-3 and V is TRBV4-3; possibly TRBD2 for D (5 bases). V shed 0 bases and J shed 0 bases, with 7 bases lying between them. Germline V gene lookup returns CDR1 LGHNA and CDR2 YSLEER. The CDR3 consists of 15 residues. CDR3 sequence (DNA): TGCGCCAGCAGCCAAGATAGAGGGAGCACAGATACGCAGTATTTT. Encoded protein: CASSQDRGSTDTQYF.

The chain employs TRBV7-2 and TRBJ1-4; possibly TRBD1 for D (6 bases). CDR1 and CDR2 (germline): SGHTA, FQGNSA. V gave up 5 bases and J gave up 4 bases, with 11 bases separating them. This CDR3 has 14 amino acids. The CDR3 coding sequence is TGTGCCAGCAGCCAACAGGGTATTAATGAAAAACTGTTTTTT. Its protein is CASSQQGINEKLFF.

V gene TRBV6-5 combines with J gene TRBJ2-7; D perhaps matches TRBD1 (6 bases). Per germline, CDR1 MNHEY and CDR2 SVGAGI. This CDR3 has 14 amino acids. Trimming removed 6 bases at V and 0 bases at J, with 12 bases between. The CDR3 region is CASRLDRSSYEQYV. In DNA, the CDR3 is TGTGCCAGCAGGCTCGACAGGAGCTCCTACGAGCAGTACGTC.

V and J are TRBV5-1 and TRBJ2-3, with TRBD2 matching 13 bases. The V segment lost 3 bases and the J segment 0 bases; nucleotides outside the gene matches: 4. The length of the CDR3 is 17 residues. CDR1 is SGHRS, CDR2 YFSETQ, per germline. In nucleotides, the CDR3 is TGCGCCAGCAGCTCGGGACTAGCGGGGACAAGCACAGATACGCAGTATTTT. Translating gives CASSSGLAGTSTDTQYF.

This clone has a handful of counts. This chain links TRBV7-9 with TRBJ1-1; D perhaps matches TRBD1 (6 bases). This CDR3 has 14 residues. Trimming removed 5 bases from V and 1 base from J, with 11 bases in between. Germline V gene sequence: CDR1 SEHNR, CDR2 FQNEAQ (reference sequence). The CDR3 sequence: CASSATTGNTEAFF. In nucleotides, the CDR3 is TGTGCCAGCAGCGCGACGACAGGGAACACTGAAGCTTTCTTT.

This clone was recorded a few times. CDR3 protein: CASSLAARHQETQYF. As DNA, the CDR3 is TGTGCCAGCAGCTTGGCCGCCAGGCACCAAGAGACCCAGTACTTC. The chain carries TRBV5-4 and TRBJ2-5, with unresolved D. There are 15 residues in the CDR3. V was shortened by 0 bases and J by 0 bases, with 9 bases between the two germline ends. Germline loops: CDR1 SGHNT, CDR2 YYREEE (reference sequence). The entire variable domain, with the rest obtained from reference TRBV5-4 and TRBJ2-5, is as follows: ETGVTQSPTHLIKTRGQQVTLRCSSQSGHNTVSWYQQALGQGPQFIFQYYREEENGRGNFPPRFSGLQFPNYSSELNVNALELDDSALYLCASSLAARHQETQYFGPGTRLLVL.

The chain recombines TRBV19 with TRBJ1-5; TRBD1 might be the D (6 bases). Deletions cut 7 bases from V and 0 bases from J, with 16 bases between. Germline V gene lookup returns CDR1 LNHDA and CDR2 SQIVND (reference sequence). The CDR3 length is 16 residues. The CDR3, as DNA: TGTGCCAGTACCGCCGGGGGGGGCCTTAGCAATCAGCCCCAGCATTTT. Encoded protein: CASTAGGGLSNQPQHF.

This clone was counted a few times. A read error may account for a junction end that differs from germline. The chain employs TRBV5-1 and TRBJ1-2, with D possibly being TRBD1 (6 bases). This CDR3 spans 15 amino acids. CDR1 and CDR2 (germline): SGHRS, YFSETQ. CDR3 amino acids: CASSPLFYLHRDTYF. The CDR3 nucleotides are TGCGCCAGCAGCCCCTTATTCTACTTACACCGGGACACCTACTTC.

This sequence joins TRBV7-8 and TRBJ2-1; TRBD2 aligns across 7 bases. This CDR3 contains 14 residues. Trimming at V came to 3 bases and at J to 11 bases, leaving 10 bases not matched to a gene. CDR1 SGHVS and CDR2 FQNEAQ come from the germline V gene. CDR3 in amino acids: CASSLRLAASQQFF. The CDR3 coding sequence is TGTGCCAGCAGCTTGCGGCTAGCGGCCAGTCAGCAGTTCTTC. Complete variable domain (other parts from reference TRBV7-8 and TRBJ2-1): GAGVSQSPRYKVAKRGQDVALRCDPISGHVSLFWYQQALGQGPEFLTYFQNEAQLDKSGLPSDRFFAERPEGSVSTLKIQRTQQEDSAVYLCASSLRLAASQQFFGPGTRLTVL.

The chain uses TRBV7-2 and TRBJ2-7; 12 nucleotides agree with TRBD2. The V gene end was trimmed by 5 bases and the J gene end by 4 bases; junction bases not matched to a gene: 6. The germline CDR1 and CDR2 sequences are SGHTA and FQGNSA. The CDR3 extends over 15 amino acids. The CDR3 DNA reads TGTGCCAGCAGCGTCGAGACTAGCGGGGGTTACGAGCAGTACTTC. This sequence encodes CASSVETSGGYEQYF.

V is TRBV24-1 and J is TRBJ1-4, with a weak D call TRBD1 (5 bases). The CDR3 contains 15 residues. Trimming removed 9 bases from V and 7 bases from J, with 20 bases in between. Germline CDR1 reads KGHDR; CDR2 reads SFDVKD. DNA of the CDR3: TGTGCCACCCAAGAAAACGGGGGTAGTGGTGAAAAACTGTTTTTT. This sequence encodes CATQENGGSGEKLFF.

The chain joins TRBV19 to TRBJ2-2, with D tentatively TRBD1 (5 bases). Germline V lookup: CDR1 LNHDA, CDR2 SQIVND (reference sequence). The CDR3 spans 14 residues. V shed 3 bases and J shed 8 bases, with 13 bases lying between them. The chain's CDR3 is CASSMDTIGGELFF. In DNA form, the CDR3 reads TGTGCCAGTAGTATGGACACCATTGGGGGGGAGCTGTTTTTT.